This TCR beta chain was sequenced in a study of cytomegalovirus exposure and HLA in healthy donors. Study outcomes and limitations: Solely CMV serostatus was available to characterize immune exposure. Specificity of a few CMV-associated chains for CMV antigens was verified in vitro. Association of a missense DCLRE1C variant with TCR beta V- and J-gene trimming was reported in a later analysis.

Whereas donors were nominally healthy upon sampling, unrecorded immune exposures were probable. PCR was performed using 60 Vbeta and 13 Jbeta primers. Measured with immunoSEQ multiplex PCR; TCRdb has only the in-frame clones, and not every one. The sample yields some 190,000 clones, roughly three quarters seen once. With regard to this clone: What it binds is unknown.

The sequencing input was PBMCs. This TCR was sampled from a woman aged 25 to 45 in good health and CMV-seropositive.

The CDR3 spells CASSPGTGGNEQYF. CDR3 in DNA: TGTGCCAGCAGCCCAGGGACAGGGGGAAACGAGCAGTACTTC. The chain uses TRBV7-8 and TRBJ2-7, with 11 bases matching TRBD1. CDR1 SGHVS and CDR2 FQNEAQ come from the germline V gene. This CDR3 is built from 14 residues. J lost 5 bases, V lost 5 bases, and 5 bases had no gene match.